These T cell receptor beta chains were read from a single sample in a study of cytomegalovirus exposure and HLA in healthy donors. The assay was immunoSEQ multiplex PCR, and TCRdb's table has in-frame clones only and misses some. Of 85,000 to 100,000 clones in the sample, 60% to 80% were seen once. Material for sequencing was PBMCs. These receptors were obtained from a man aged 35 to 55 in good health and CMV-seronegative. Both conserved end residues are trimmed from each CDR3.

>14|TRBJ2-1|TRBV7-3
ASSLSGGGRYNEQF
>11|TRBJ1-5|TRBV10-3
AISDRGDSPQH
>13|TRBJ2-7|TRBV6-5
ASSLGGAPSYEQY
>9|TRBJ2-5|TRBV27
ASSYQETQY
>12|TRBJ2-7|TRBV5-1
ASSWKGGGYEQY
>12|TRBJ1-4|TRBV2
ASTRTGGMEKLF
>13|TRBJ1-5|TRBV13
ASSLGQGGNQPQH
>12|TRBJ2-1|TRBV10-3
AIRSDSGGTEQF
>12|TRBJ2-5|TRBV5-1
ASSRDRAGETQY
>13|TRBJ2-1|TRBV2
ASSDRGASYNEQF
>13|TRBJ2-3|TRBV5-1
ASSFTSGSGGTQY
>13|TRBJ1-2|TRBV28
ASSLEGARGCGYT
>11|TRBJ2-5|TRBV9
ASSVDNQETQY
>14|TRBJ2-2|TRBV28
ASSNQGSRNTGELF
>12|TRBJ1-6|TRBV5-4
ASSLTGGASPLH
>12|TRBJ1-6|TRBV5-1
ASSFQGENSPLH
>13|TRBJ1-5|TRBV6-5
ASSYSGGGGQPQH
>12|TRBJ2-3|TRBV28
ASSLSGSPDTQY
>12|TRBJ1-4|TRBV30
AARQGTTNEKLF
>12|TRBJ1-2|TRBV19
ASSFRSINYGYT
>11|TRBJ1-1|TRBV28
ASSRPGTGGAF
>12|TRBJ2-1|TRBV9
ASSVGGSLNEQF
>13|TRBJ1-2|TRBV5-6
ASSLGGLSNYGYT
>12|TRBJ2-1|TRBV7-2
ASSFTGFYNEQF